This T cell receptor beta chain appears in the sequencing data of a study of cytomegalovirus exposure and HLA in healthy donors. The PCR had 60 Vbeta and 13 Jbeta primers. Profiling relied on immunoSEQ multiplex PCR, and the TCRdb table lists in-frame clones only, not all of them. The sample holds under 200,000 clones, roughly four fifths seen once. The germline gives CDR1 MNHEY, CDR2 SVGAGI. The CDR3 has 14 residues. Trimming cost V 6 bases and J 5 bases, with 16 bases left between them. The sample was PBMCs. The source is a man between 18 and 35 years old in good health and CMV-seronegative. The gene calls are TRBV6-5 and TRBJ1-2; no clear D. CDR3 in amino acids: CASSPFPVGYGYTF. CDR3 nucleotide sequence: TGTGCCAGCAGCCCCTTCCCGGTCGGTTATGGCTACACCTTC.